Listed here are 11 T cell receptor beta chains from one sample, sequenced in a study of blood T cell repertoires in COVID-19. Method: immunoSEQ multiplex PCR; TCRdb's copy keeps in-frame clones and lacks some. This table holds about 50,000 clones, nearly 95% found once. The source material was peripheral blood. These receptors were taken from a man aged 45 to 65 with active COVID-19.

The chain combines TRBV28 with TRBJ1-2; 9 nucleotides line up with TRBD1. This CDR3 has 14 residues. V lost 2 bases and J lost 2; bases outside the gene matches: 0. CDR1 MDHEN and CDR2 SYDVKM come from the germline V gene. The CDR3 loop is CASSLGQGNYGYTF. As DNA, the CDR3 is TGTGCCAGCAGTTTAGGACAGGGGAACTATGGCTACACCTTC.

V gene TRBV28 combines with J gene TRBJ1-2, with TRBD1 matching 8 bases. V gave up 3 bases and J gave up 7 bases; unmatched junction bases: 4. Germline loops: CDR1 MDHEN, CDR2 SYDVKM. The CDR3 consists of 13 residues. The CDR3 sequence is CASSLGTGSGYTF. CDR3 DNA: TGTGCCAGCAGTTTGGGGACAGGTTCTGGCTACACCTTC.

The chain employs TRBV13 and TRBJ1-3; D is unresolved. V dropped 0 bases and J dropped 0 bases, with 9 bases sitting between them. This CDR3 has 16 amino acids. Germline assignment: CDR1 PRHDT and CDR2 FYEKMQ (reference sequence). CDR3 in amino acids: CASSLGVRNSGNTIYF. As DNA, the CDR3 is TGTGCCAGCAGCTTAGGCGTCAGAAACTCTGGAAACACCATATATTTT.

The chain couples TRBV9 to TRBJ2-1, with 7 bases matching TRBD1. Trimming took 4 bases from V and 6 from J; bases not matched to a gene: 10. This CDR3 is 15 amino acids long. The germline V gene encodes CDR1 SGDLS and CDR2 YYNGEE. CDR3 in amino acids: CASSTLPGGINEQFF. Written as DNA, the CDR3 is TGTGCCAGCAGCACCCTGCCAGGGGGTATCAATGAGCAGTTCTTC.

The V call is TRBV28, the J call TRBJ2-7; TRBD1 might be the D (6 bases). Between the trimmed V and J ends, which lost 2 bases and 6 bases, there was a span of 8 bases. This CDR3 is 12 amino acids long. Germline V gene lookup returns CDR1 MDHEN and CDR2 SYDVKM. This CDR3 reads CASSLRGGEQYF. CDR3 sequence (DNA): TGTGCCAGCAGTTTACGAGGGGGCGAGCAGTACTTC. The full variable domain, rest sourced from reference TRBV28 and TRBJ2-7, is DVKVTQSSRYLVKRTGEKVFLECVQDMDHENMFWYRQDPGLGLRLIYFSYDVKMKEKGDIPEGYSVSREKKERFSLILESASTNQTSMYLCASSLRGGEQYFGPGTRLTVT.

J is TRBJ2-7 and V is TRBV2; tentatively, D is TRBD1 (6 bases). This CDR3 has 15 residues. Trimming left V 5 bases short and J 2 bases short, with 16 bases between. Germline V gene lookup returns CDR1 SNHLY and CDR2 FYNNEI. CDR3 residues: CASSPPLDRTYEQYF. The CDR3, as DNA: TGTGCCAGCAGTCCCCCCTTGGACAGAACCTACGAGCAGTACTTC.

The chain joins TRBV5-1 to TRBJ2-2; 9 bases map to TRBD2. V lost 0 bases, J lost 2 bases, and 2 bases stayed unmatched. This CDR3 has 16 amino acids. Looked up from germline, CDR1 is SGHRS and CDR2 is YFSETQ. CDR3 protein: CASSLDSGGNTGELFF. CDR3 DNA: TGCGCCAGCAGCTTGGATAGCGGGGGAAACACCGGGGAGCTGTTTTTT.

This clone was seen only a few times. The rearrangement links TRBV4-1 to TRBJ2-7; perhaps TRBD2 as D (5 bases). The CDR3 contains 13 residues. CDR1 and CDR2 (germline): MGHRA, YSYEKL. Trimming stripped 4 bases from V and 3 bases from J, with 10 bases between. The CDR3 protein is CASSPGVSYEQYF. The CDR3 coding sequence is TGCGCCAGCAGCCCCGGGGTCAGCTACGAGCAGTACTTC.

This clone was seen a few times. The chain uses TRBV29-1 and TRBJ2-1; the D gene is possibly TRBD2 (5 bases). V dropped 4 bases and J dropped 4 bases, with 20 bases sitting between them. This CDR3 has 16 residues. Germline-derived CDR1 and CDR2 are SQVTM and ANQGSEA. The CDR3 DNA reads TGCAGCGTTGGAGGGCTGTGGTCCTACGAATACAATGAGCAGTTCTTC. It specifies CSVGGLWSYEYNEQFF.

This chain links TRBV6-5 with TRBJ1-6; D not resolved. The CDR3 is 15 residues long. The V end was cut by 0 bases, the J end by 7 bases, with 10 bases between. Per germline, CDR1 MNHEY and CDR2 SVGAGI. The CDR3, as DNA: TGTGCCAGCAGTTACTCGAGGGTGAGCAATTCACCCCTCCACTTT. Protein: CASSYSRVSNSPLHF.

The rearrangement uses TRBV6-2 or TRBV6-3 and TRBJ1-1; D is unclear. V dropped 2 bases and J dropped 7 bases, with 5 bases sitting between them. From germline, CDR1 is MNHEY and CDR2 SVGEGT. The CDR3 totals 11 residues. The CDR3: CASSYLVEAFF. The CDR3 DNA sequence: TGTGCCAGCAGTTACCTCGTTGAAGCTTTCTTT.